Given below is one T cell receptor beta chain in context. Its antigen is unknown. At the Johns Hopkins FTIC core, DNA taken from cultured CD4+ T cells was sequenced by way of the Oncomine TCR Beta short-read assay. TCRdb ran MiXCR on the PCR reads and lists one entry per CDR3 protein. The table includes more than 9,500 distinct CDR3 sequences, around 66% detected once. Treatment defined: roughly 10-day PBMC culture with coronavirus spike peptide pools or control peptides (ViraFEST assay). T cells were expanded with peptide pools, and expanded clonotypes were identified by TCR sequencing. Germline CDR1 and CDR2: MDHEN and SYDVKM. The CDR3 sequence is 13 residues long. This sample was included in a study of vaccination and CD4 T cells after COVID-19. Study-wide background: Roughly ten convalescent cases were mild and one was severe, and all had been SARS-CoV-2 positive by nasal swab PCR. Study-wide results and limits: From 21 to 38, the median of SARS-CoV-2-reactive clonotypes rose without reaching significance.

Sequenced material: CD4+ T cells from blood, cultured in vitro. The J gene is TRBJ1-2, the V gene TRBV28, with TRBD1 matching over 11 bases. This sequence was found in a human donor who had recovered from COVID-19. In DNA form, the CDR3 reads TGTCCTTTTCTCACGGACAGGGGGCCGGGCTACACCTTC. Translation gives CPFLTDRGPGYTF.